What follows describes a single TCR beta chain. What it binds is not known. Construction of the TCRbeta library involved unique molecular identifiers. In TCRdb, the PCR reads were re-called with MiXCR into one record per CDR3 protein. The sample yields 780,000 or so distinct CDR3 sequences, less than 20% seen once. Germline V gives CDR1 LNHDA, CDR2 SQIVND (reference sequence). The length of the CDR3 is 15 residues. V lost 3 bases and J lost 7; bases outside the gene matches: 4. This sample stems from a study of T-cell reconstitution after alpha-beta-depleted transplantation in children. General study results and limits: Diversity of TCRbeta at day 60 was high in some patients, arising from surviving recipient T cells and thymic progenitors. Several hundred expanded graft clones reportedly were the source of alpha-beta T cells about two months after transplant. Counts and diversity of T cells one year after transplant came mostly from newly produced T cells.

The gene calls are TRBV19 and TRBJ2-1, with 12 bases lining up with TRBD1. This receptor was identified in a male patient under 18 who had a stem cell transplant for acute lymphoblastic leukemia, so the T cells may come from the graft donor. This sample comprised PBMCs, mostly from graft donor cells, obtained 360 days after TCRalphabeta/CD19-depleted stem cell transplant. DNA of the CDR3: TGTGCCAGTAGTATGGGGACAGGGGGCATTAATGAGCAGTTCTTC. It specifies CASSMGTGGINEQFF. The full variable domain, its missing parts supplied by reference TRBV19 and TRBJ2-1, is DGGITQSPKYLFRKEGQNVTLSCEQNLNHDAMYWYRQDPGQGLRLIYYSQIVNDFQKGDIAEGYSVSREKKESFPLTVTSAQKNPTAFYLCASSMGTGGINEQFFGPGTRLTVL.